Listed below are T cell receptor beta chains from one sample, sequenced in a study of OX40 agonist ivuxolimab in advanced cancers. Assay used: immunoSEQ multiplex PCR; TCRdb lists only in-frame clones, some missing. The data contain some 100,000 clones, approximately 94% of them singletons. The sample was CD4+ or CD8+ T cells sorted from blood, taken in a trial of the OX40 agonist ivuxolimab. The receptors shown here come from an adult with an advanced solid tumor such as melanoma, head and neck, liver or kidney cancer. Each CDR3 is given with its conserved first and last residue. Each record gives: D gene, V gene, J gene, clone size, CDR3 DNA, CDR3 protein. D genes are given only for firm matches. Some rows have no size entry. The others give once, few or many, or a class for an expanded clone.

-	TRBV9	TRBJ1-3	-	TGTGCCAGCGGGGTAGACTCTGGAAACACCATATATTTT	CASGVDSGNTIYF
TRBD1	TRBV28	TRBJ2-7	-	TGTGCCAGCAGTCCACCCGGGACAGGGTCCTACGAGCAGTACTTC	CASSPPGTGSYEQYF
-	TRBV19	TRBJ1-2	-	TGTGCCAGTAGTATCTCTATCGGAGGGACTCACAACTATGGCTACACCTTC	CASSISIGGTHNYGYTF
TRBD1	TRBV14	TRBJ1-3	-	TGTGCCAGCAGCAGTTACGGACAGGAATTATATTTT	CASSSYGQELYF
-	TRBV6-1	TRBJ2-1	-	TGTGCCAGCAGCCCCGCAGGGCTTGAGCAGTTCTTC	CASSPAGLEQFF
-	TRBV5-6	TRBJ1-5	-	TGTGCCAGCAGCTTTACCAGGGGTAGCAATCAGCCCCAGCATTTT	CASSFTRGSNQPQHF
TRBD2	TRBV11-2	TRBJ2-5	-	TGTGCCTGTCGGACTAGCGGGAGAGGAAAAGAGACCCAGTACTTC	CACRTSGRGKETQYF
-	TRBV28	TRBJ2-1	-	TGTGCCAGCAGTCCCCGTCTGGCGGGGCCCAACAATGAGCAGTTCTTC	CASSPRLAGPNNEQFF
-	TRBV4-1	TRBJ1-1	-	TGCGCCAGCAGCCAAGTCGGCAGTAACACTGAAGCTTTCTTT	CASSQVGSNTEAFF
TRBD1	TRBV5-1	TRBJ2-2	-	TGCGCCAGCAGCTCGCTCCCCGGGACAGGGCGGGAGCTGTTTTTT	CASSSLPGTGRELFF
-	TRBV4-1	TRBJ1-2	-	TGCGCCAGCGCCCCTCCAAACAGGGACTATGGCTACACCTTC	CASAPPNRDYGYTF
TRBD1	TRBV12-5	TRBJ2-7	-	TGTGCTAGTGGTAGCGTAGACAGGGGACCCTACGAGCAGTACTTC	CASGSVDRGPYEQYF
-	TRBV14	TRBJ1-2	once	TGTGCCAGCAGCCAAGTTCCCAGGGTGTATGGCTACACCTTC	CASSQVPRVYGYTF
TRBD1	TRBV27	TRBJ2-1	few	TGTGCCAGCATCGAGGTCAGGGGGTCACACAATGAGCAGTTCTTC	CASIEVRGSHNEQFF
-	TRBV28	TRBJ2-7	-	TGTGCCAGCAGTCCCTACGAGCAGTACTTC	CASSPYEQYF
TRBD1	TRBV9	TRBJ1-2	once	TGTGCCAGCAGCCAAGGTCCTGGGACAGGGGGAGGCTATGGCTACACCTTC	CASSQGPGTGGGYGYTF
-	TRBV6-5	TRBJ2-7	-	TGTGCCAGCAGCCTCGGGCCTTACTACGAGCAGTACTTC	CASSLGPYYEQYF
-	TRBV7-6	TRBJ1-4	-	TGTGCCAGCAGCTTGAGAGGGCCTAATGAAAAACTGTTTTTT	CASSLRGPNEKLFF
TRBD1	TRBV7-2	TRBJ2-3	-	TGTGCCAGCAGCCCGCACAGGGGAAGTACAGATACGCAGTATTTT	CASSPHRGSTDTQYF
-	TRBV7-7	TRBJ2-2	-	TGTGCCAGCAGCCACGATTCCAACACCGGGGAGCTGTTTTTT	CASSHDSNTGELFF
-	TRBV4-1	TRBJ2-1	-	TGCGCCAGCAGCCAAGATATCGATGAGCAGTTCTTC	CASSQDIDEQFF
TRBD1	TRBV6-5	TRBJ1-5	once	TGTGCCAGCAGTAGGGGGCACAATCAGCCCCAGCATTTT	CASSRGHNQPQHF
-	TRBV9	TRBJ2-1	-	TGTGCCAGCAGCGTTAAAATAGCGGATGAGCAGTTCTTC	CASSVKIADEQFF
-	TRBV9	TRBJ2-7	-	TGTGCCAACAGCCCAACGACAAGGGACTTCTACGAGCAGTACTTC	CANSPTTRDFYEQYF
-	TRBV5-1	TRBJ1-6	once	TGCGCCAGCAGCTTCACCGGTGGGGATTCACCCCTCCACTTT	CASSFTGGDSPLHF
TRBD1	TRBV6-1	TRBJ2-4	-	TGTGCCAGCAAAAGGGGGACAGGACTGAACATTCAGTACTTC	CASKRGTGLNIQYF
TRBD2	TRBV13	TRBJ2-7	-	TGTGCCAGCAGCTTCGGGCAGCGGGGGGGATCCTACGAGCAGTACTTC	CASSFGQRGGSYEQYF
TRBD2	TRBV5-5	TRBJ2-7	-	TGTGCCAGCAGCTTGCGGGTCGGGAGGAGCTCCTACGAGCAGTACTTC	CASSLRVGRSSYEQYF
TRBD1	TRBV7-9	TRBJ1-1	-	TGTGCCAGCAGCCCCGGGGGACAGGGGTACACTGAAGCTTTCTTT	CASSPGGQGYTEAFF
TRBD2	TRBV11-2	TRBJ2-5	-	TGTGCCAGCAGCTTAGATCGCAGGGAGGGAGAGACCCAGTACTTC	CASSLDRREGETQYF